The rows below give T cell receptor beta chains drawn from one sample of a study of monozygotic twins with inflammatory bowel disease. TCRdb reworked the 5' RACE reads into one entry per CDR3 protein, no DNA. The table for this sample gives over 100,000 distinct CDR3 sequences. The specimen sequenced was blood. The source is a human donor with ulcerative colitis or Crohn's disease, or a healthy co-twin of an affected twin (not recorded which). Each CDR3 is given with its conserved first and last residue.

TRBV29-1	TRBJ2-2	CSVAGTAVNTGELFF
TRBV11-3	TRBJ2-2	CASRHQGLDYTGELFF
TRBV7-2	TRBJ1-2	CASSFEPNYGYTF
TRBV6-1	TRBJ2-1	CASSGTRSNEQFF
TRBV7-9	TRBJ2-7	CASSFAQRGEQYF
TRBV3-1	TRBJ2-1	CASSLTGTDNEQFF
TRBV18	TRBJ2-7	CASSPKFNRLWPSYEQYF
TRBV7-2	TRBJ1-2	CASSLESAGYTF
TRBV6-1	TRBJ1-1	CASRAGLMNTEAFF
TRBV6-2/TRBV6-3	TRBJ2-2	CASNSRATWSDTGELFF
TRBV12-3/TRBV12-4	TRBJ1-1	CASSFLSDTEAFF
TRBV5-1	TRBJ2-7	CASSRSFDGSGLLSSYEQYF
TRBV5-1	TRBJ2-1	CASSDPGLAGNNEQFF
TRBV7-2	TRBJ2-3	CASSPDGTGGADTQYF
TRBV15	TRBJ1-6	CATSRDRAAYNSPLHF
TRBV7-8	TRBJ1-6	CASSLGSASPLHF
TRBV5-1	TRBJ2-7	CASSLGATSYEQYF
TRBV3-1	TRBJ1-1	CASSQDGSDTEAFF
TRBV2	TRBJ1-1	CASSASRENTEAFF
TRBV4-3	TRBJ2-7	CASSQGGEYEQYF
TRBV6-1	TRBJ2-5	CASSIVREETQYF
TRBV12-3/TRBV12-4	TRBJ1-2	CASSRDGSSMRGYTF
TRBV13	TRBJ1-5	CASSLAYQPQHF
TRBV20-1	TRBJ2-3	CSVERREDPPDTQYF
TRBV11-2	TRBJ1-5	CASSLGKGQPQHF
TRBV15	TRBJ2-1	CATSRDPAEGNEQFF
TRBV20-1	TRBJ2-7	CSARGGPGGIEQYF
TRBV10-3	TRBJ1-5	CAISESVGQPQHF
TRBV6-2/TRBV6-3	TRBJ2-1	CASSKGQRNEQFF
TRBV19	TRBJ1-1	CASSPRGRADTEAFF
TRBV12-3/TRBV12-4	TRBJ2-5	CASSFGQTQYF
TRBV11-2	TRBJ2-3	CASSLVAGARADTQYF
TRBV12-3/TRBV12-4	TRBJ1-2	CASSLTGGGYGYTF
TRBV11-2	TRBJ2-1	CASSLERATYNEQFF